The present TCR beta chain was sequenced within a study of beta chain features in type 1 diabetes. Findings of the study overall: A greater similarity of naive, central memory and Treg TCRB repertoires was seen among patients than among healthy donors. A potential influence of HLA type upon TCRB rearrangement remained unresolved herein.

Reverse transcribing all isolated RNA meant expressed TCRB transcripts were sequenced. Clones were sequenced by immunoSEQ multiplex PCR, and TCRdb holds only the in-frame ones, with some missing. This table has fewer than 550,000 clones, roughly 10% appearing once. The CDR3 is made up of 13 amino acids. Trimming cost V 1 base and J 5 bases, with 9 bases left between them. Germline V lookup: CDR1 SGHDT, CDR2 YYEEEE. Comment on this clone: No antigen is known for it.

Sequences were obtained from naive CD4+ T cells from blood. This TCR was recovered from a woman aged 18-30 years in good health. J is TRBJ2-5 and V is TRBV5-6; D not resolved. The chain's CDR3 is CASSLKLRETQYF. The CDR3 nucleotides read TGTGCCAGCAGCTTGAAACTGCGGGAGACCCAGTACTTC.